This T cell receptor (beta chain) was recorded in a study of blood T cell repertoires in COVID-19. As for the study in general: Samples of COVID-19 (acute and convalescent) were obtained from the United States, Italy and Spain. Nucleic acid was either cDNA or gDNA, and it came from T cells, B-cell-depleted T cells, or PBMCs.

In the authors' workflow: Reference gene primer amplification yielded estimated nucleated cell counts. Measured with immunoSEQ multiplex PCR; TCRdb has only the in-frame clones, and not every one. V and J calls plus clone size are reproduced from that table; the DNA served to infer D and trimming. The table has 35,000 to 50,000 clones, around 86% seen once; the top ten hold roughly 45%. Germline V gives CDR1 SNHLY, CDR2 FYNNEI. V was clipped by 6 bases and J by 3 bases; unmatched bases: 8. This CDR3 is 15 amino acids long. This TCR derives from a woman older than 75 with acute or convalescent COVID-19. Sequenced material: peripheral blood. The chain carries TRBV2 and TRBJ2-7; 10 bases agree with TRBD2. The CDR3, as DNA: TGTGCCAGCAGGGCGGGGACTAGCGTTAACTACGAGCAGTACTTC. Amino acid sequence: CASRAGTSVNYEQYF.